This record covers a single T cell receptor beta chain. Its cognate antigen is unknown. V dropped 4 bases and J dropped 11 bases, with 12 bases sitting between them. Germline V CDR1 and CDR2: GTSNPN, SVGIG (reference sequence). This CDR3 region has 12 residues. These data belong to a study of T cell responses to AZD1222 COVID-19 vaccine. Whole-study findings and limits: Donors, mostly white British, included more females; clonal diversity was possibly underestimated. Spike regions recognized by vaccine-associated CD4 TCRs spanned the protein, led by 160-218 and 743-854. Nearly half of spike-specific TCRs reportedly target unmutated variant regions. Only after the peak T cell response were repertoires sampled.

The method was immunoSEQ multiplex PCR; TCRdb's version includes in-frame clones alone and lacks a portion of them. The sample records roughly 160,000 clones, around nine tenths being singletons. The receptor was isolated from an adult who received the AZD1222 COVID-19 vaccine. The gene calls are TRBV30 and TRBJ1-6, with D perhaps TRBD1 (6 bases). The source was peripheral blood, collected 28 days after the second AZD1222 dose. CDR3 coding DNA: TGTGCCTGGAAGGGGGTTTTACCACCCCTCCACTTT. Its translation is CAWKGVLPPLHF.